The clone carrying this T cell receptor (beta chain) was observed once. Healthy adults negative for HIV, lacking recent acute infections or vaccinations, served as donors. Germline CDR1 reads SGHVS; CDR2 reads FNYEAQ. The CDR3 is 13 amino acids. V gave up 3 bases and J gave up 1 base, with 6 bases separating them. Sequenced by immunoSEQ multiplex PCR; TCRdb stores in-frame clones only, minus some. The sample has approximately 1,500,000 clones; around 95% are singletons. The data derive from a study of shared clonotypes between healthy human individuals. Study-level information: Three CD4 naive, three CD4 memory, two CD8 naive and one CD8 memory plate were used per donor.

The receptor was isolated from a man aged 25 to 45 in good health. Sequenced: naive CD4+ T cells sorted from blood. Specified subset: CD45RA+ positively selected. The chain carries TRBV7-6 and TRBJ1-1; D gene ambiguous. The DNA of the CDR3 is TGTGCCAGCAGCTTTGGCAGGAACACTGAAGCTTTCTTT. Its translation is CASSFGRNTEAFF. Full variable domain (rest looked up from reference TRBV7-6 and TRBJ1-1): GAGVSQSPRYKVTKRGQDVALRCDPISGHVSLYWYRQALGQGPEFLTYFNYEAQQDKSGLPNDRFSAERPEGSISTLTIQRTEQRDSAMYRCASSFGRNTEAFFGQGTRLTVV.